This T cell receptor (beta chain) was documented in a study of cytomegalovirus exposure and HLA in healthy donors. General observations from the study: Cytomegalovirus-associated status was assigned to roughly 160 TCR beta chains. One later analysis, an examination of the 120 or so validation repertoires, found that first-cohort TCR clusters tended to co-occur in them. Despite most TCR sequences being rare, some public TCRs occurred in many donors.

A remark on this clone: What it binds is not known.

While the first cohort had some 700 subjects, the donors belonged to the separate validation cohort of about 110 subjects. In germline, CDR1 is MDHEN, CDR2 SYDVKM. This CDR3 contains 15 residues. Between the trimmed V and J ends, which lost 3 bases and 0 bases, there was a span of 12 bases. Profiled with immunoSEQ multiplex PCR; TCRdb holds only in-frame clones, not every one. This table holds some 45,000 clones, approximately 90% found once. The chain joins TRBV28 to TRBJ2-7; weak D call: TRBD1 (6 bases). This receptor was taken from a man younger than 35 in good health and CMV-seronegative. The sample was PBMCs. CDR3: CASSFPRGFSYEQYF. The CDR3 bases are TGTGCCAGCAGTTTCCCCAGGGGATTCTCCTACGAGCAGTACTTC.